The 26 T cell receptor beta chains below come from one sample, sequenced in a study of T cells in women clearing cervical HPV infection. Sequencing used immunoSEQ multiplex PCR; TCRdb keeps in-frame clones, though not all of them. The repertoire table contains tens of thousands of clones. The specimen sequenced was blood buffy coat. The receptors shown here come from a woman aged 18 to 75 with a cervical HPV16 infection that either progressed to CIN3+ or cleared (not recorded which).

Points on this clone: The CDR3 end lies 3 residues beyond the end of the read and is filled in from the germline J gene. The rearrangement uses TRBV18 and TRBJ2-4; no clear D. CDR1 and CDR2 (germline): KGHSH, LQKENI. The CDR3 is made up of 14 amino acids. The CDR3 bases that were read are TGTGCCAGCTCACCGGGCCCTCAGTTCAAGGGT. This encodes CASSPGPQFKG. The entire CDR3 is CASSPGPQFKGQYF. The complete variable domain, with remaining parts taken from reference TRBV18 and TRBJ2-4, reads NAGVMQNPRHLVRRRGQEARLRCSPMKGHSHVYWYRQLPEEGLKFMVYLQKENIIDESGMPKERFSAEFPKEGPSILRIQQVVRGDSAAYFCASSPGPQFKGQYFGAGTRLSVL.

Concerning this clone: The sequence runs out 3 residues before the end of the CDR3; the remainder is reconstructed from the germline J gene. V is TRBV2 and J is TRBJ1-5, with a tentative D call TRBD1 (6 bases). V was shortened by 4 bases and J by 3 bases, with 10 bases between the two germline ends. This CDR3 region has 14 residues. Germline V gene sequence: CDR1 SNHLY, CDR2 FYNNEI. The CDR3 loop reads CASSANRVNQPQHF. The covered CDR3 bases are TGTGCCAGCAGTGCCAACAGGGTCAATCAGCCC. The full variable domain, with the rest looked up from reference TRBV2 and TRBJ1-5, is EPEVTQTPSHQVTQMGQEVILRCVPISNHLYFYWYRQILGQKVEFLVSFYNNEISEKSEIFDDQFSVERPDGSNFTLKIRSTKLEDSAMYFCASSANRVNQPQHFGDGTRLSIL.

Details on this clone: The read gets to within 3 residues of the CDR3 end, and the germline J gene fills in the rest. This chain links TRBV7-8 with TRBJ2-2, with D maybe TRBD1 (5 bases). The CDR3 is 18 residues long. CDR1 SGHVS and CDR2 FQNEAQ come from the germline V gene. CDR3 DNA, as far as it was read: TGTGCCAGCAGCTTAGCGGGCCTAGACTTTCGTGGGGCCAACGTG. It specifies CASSLAGLDFRGANV. The whole CDR3 region reads CASSLAGLDFRGANVLFF.

Remarks on this clone: The junction departs from the called germline gene at one end, perhaps through a read error. The missing CDR3 end, 3 residues past where the read stops, is filled in from the germline J gene. Different DNA sequences within this sample yield the same CDR3. The chain is built from TRBV19 and TRBJ1-3, with 7 bases identical to TRBD1. Germline values: CDR1 LNHDA, CDR2 SQIVND (reference sequence). This CDR3 spans 17 amino acids. The DNA read from the CDR3 is TGTGCCAGTAGTATTAATCGGGACAGAGTGGGCGGAAACACA. Translating gives CASSINRDRVGGNT. The whole CDR3 reads CASSINRDRVGGNTIYF.

To note about this clone: The read ends 3 residues early relative to the CDR3; the germline J gene fills the gap. This chain uses TRBV18 with TRBJ2-2; D is unclear. V was clipped by 3 bases and J by 9 bases, with 11 bases between them. From germline, CDR1 is KGHSH and CDR2 LQKENI. This CDR3 is built from 13 residues. CDR3 DNA (partial): TGTGCCAGCTCACCCGAGATCTCTAGGGAG. Amino acids: CASSPEISRE. The entire CDR3 sequence reads CASSPEISRELFF.

Concerning this clone itself: With the read ending 3 residues before the CDR3 end, the germline J gene is used to fill in that end. The chain has TRBV19 and TRBJ1-2; D is undetermined. The CDR3 has 19 amino acids. Germline-derived CDR1 and CDR2 are LNHDA and SQIVND (reference sequence). CDR3 protein: CASRPPGLAHQSSYNDYTF. Incomplete CDR3 DNA: TGTGCCAGTAGGCCTCCCGGACTAGCGCACCAGAGCTCCTACAATGAC.

Concerning this clone: The read terminates 3 residues before the CDR3 end, so the remaining end is supplied by the germline J gene. This chain links TRBV7-9 with TRBJ2-2; D perhaps matches TRBD2 (5 bases). Germline V lookup: CDR1 SEHNR, CDR2 FQNEAQ (reference sequence). The CDR3 is made up of 15 amino acids. CDR3 residues: CASSPALEVSEKLFF. The CDR3 bases that were read are TGTGCCAGCAGTCCAGCGTTGGAGGTTTCGGAAAAG.

Comments on this clone: The DNA ends 3 residues before the CDR3 does, and the rest of the CDR3 is filled in from the germline J gene. The V and J genes are TRBV18 and TRBJ2-3, with TRBD1 matching over 7 bases. This CDR3 is 15 amino acids long. The trim removed 0 bases at V and 5 bases at J, leaving 5 bases unmatched. The germline V gene encodes CDR1 KGHSH and CDR2 LQKENI. This chain's CDR3 is CASSPPSRGKDTQYF. The DNA read from the CDR3 is TGTGCCAGCTCACCACCGTCCAGGGGGAAAGATACG.

Details on this clone: The read comes to an end 3 residues before the CDR3 does, leaving the germline J gene to fill in the end. This rearrangement joins TRBV20-1 to TRBJ2-5; D is undetermined. V shed 3 bases and J shed 2 bases, with 19 bases lying between them. CDR1 is DFQATT and CDR2 is SNEGSKA in the germline V gene (reference sequence). This CDR3 region has 16 residues. CDR3 residues: CSASMIRLVGQETQYF. CDR3 DNA (partial): TGCAGTGCTAGTATGATAAGACTGGTTGGACAAGAGACC.

As regards this clone: The DNA ends 3 residues before the CDR3 does, and the rest of the CDR3 is filled in from the germline J gene. The chain uses TRBV7-3 and TRBJ2-7; the D is unclear. CDR1 and CDR2 (germline): SGHTA, FQGTGA. V gave up 0 bases and J gave up 3 bases, with 6 bases separating them. This CDR3 has 13 residues. The CDR3 DNA, read in part, is TGTGCCAGCAGCTTAACTAGCAGCTACGAG. Protein sequence: CASSLTSSYE. The complete CDR3 reads CASSLTSSYEQYF.

About this clone: The read comes to an end 3 residues before the CDR3 does, leaving the germline J gene to fill in the end. The V call is TRBV2, the J call TRBJ1-5, with D tentatively TRBD1 (5 bases). CDR1 is SNHLY, CDR2 FYNNEI, per germline. The CDR3 length is 14 residues. Trimming pared 2 bases from V and 4 bases from J, leaving 9 bases between. The CDR3 DNA, read in part, is TGTGCCAGCAGTGAACGGGGGAGGAATCAGCCC. The encoded protein is CASSERGRNQP. The full CDR3 is CASSERGRNQPQHF.

In regard to this clone: The observed sequence ends 3 residues before the CDR3 terminus, with the missing tail filled in from the germline J gene. The chain has TRBV7-9 and TRBJ2-3; the D gene is possibly TRBD2 (6 bases). The CDR3 has 14 amino acids. In germline, CDR1 is SEHNR, CDR2 FQNEAQ (reference sequence). The CDR3: CASSSMTRQETQYF. The CDR3 bases that were read are TGTGCCAGCAGCTCCATGACTAGGCAAGAGACG.

About this clone: The read finishes 3 residues shy of the CDR3 end, and the germline J gene is used to complete it. V gene TRBV29-1 combines with J gene TRBJ1-2; 11 bases are shared with TRBD1. After removal of 6 bases from V and 4 bases from J, the junction contained 4 bases not matched to a gene. The CDR3 contains 13 residues. Germline lookup yields CDR1 SQVTM and CDR2 ANQGSEA. The CDR3 DNA, read in part, is TGCAGCGTGGGGACAGGGGGAGGCTATGGC. Amino acid sequence: CSVGTGGGYG. The full CDR3 reads CSVGTGGGYGYTF.

In regard to this clone: The CDR3 extends 3 residues past the end of the read, so its final part is completed from the germline J gene. This chain uses TRBV7-2 with TRBJ1-1; 10 bases line up with TRBD1. Trimming at V came to 5 bases and at J to 5 bases, leaving 5 bases not matched to a gene. Germline CDR1 is SGHTA and CDR2 is FQGNSA. This CDR3 has 14 amino acids. The CDR3 is CASSRDRGWTEAFF. The CDR3 DNA, read in part, is TGTGCCAGCAGCCGGGACAGGGGATGGACTGAA.

Considering frequency, this clone is medium-sized. The read ends 3 residues early relative to the CDR3; the germline J gene fills the gap. V usage is TRBV5-4 and J usage is TRBJ1-1, with D possibly matching TRBD1 (6 bases). CDR1 and CDR2 from the germline V gene are SGHNT and YYREEE (reference sequence). There are 14 residues in the CDR3. Trimming took 0 bases from V and 1 from J, leaving 7 bases between them. CDR3 sequence: CASSLGGPNTEAFF. CDR3 DNA, as far as it was read: TGTGCCAGCAGCTTGGGGGGGCCGAACACTGAA. Based on the CDR3 plus reference TRBV5-4 and TRBJ1-1, the full variable domain is ETGVTQSPTHLIKTRGQQVTLRCSSQSGHNTVSWYQQALGQGPQFIFQYYREEENGRGNFPPRFSGLQFPNYSSELNVNALELDDSALYLCASSLGGPNTEAFFGQGTRLTVV.

CDR3 in amino acids: CASSYVAGSYEQYF. CDR3 bases read: TGTGCCAGCAGTTACGTTGCGGGCAGCTACGAG. V gene TRBV6-2 or TRBV6-3 combines with J gene TRBJ2-7; D might be TRBD2 (5 bases). The DNA ends 3 residues before the CDR3 does, and the rest of the CDR3 is filled in from the germline J gene. Trimming left V 2 bases short and J 3 bases short, with 11 bases between. CDR1 is MNHEY and CDR2 is SVGEGT in the germline V gene. The CDR3 runs to 14 residues.

Of note for this clone: The CDR3 is cut off 3 residues early in the read; its end comes from the germline J gene. This sequence joins TRBV19 and TRBJ2-6; 9 nucleotides match TRBD1. The V segment lost 1 base and the J segment 4 bases; nucleotides outside the gene matches: 11. The CDR3 is made up of 19 amino acids. Germline CDR1 reads LNHDA; CDR2 reads SQIVND (reference sequence). CDR3 region: CASSIAAGTGKSGANVLTF. CDR3 DNA, as far as it was read: TGTGCCAGTAGTATAGCGGCCGGGACAGGGAAGTCGGGGGCCAACGTC. Full variable domain (missing parts from reference TRBV19 and TRBJ2-6): DGGITQSPKYLFRKEGQNVTLSCEQNLNHDAMYWYRQDPGQGLRLIYYSQIVNDFQKGDIAEGYSVSREKKESFPLTVTSAQKNPTAFYLCASSIAAGTGKSGANVLTFGAGSRLTVL.

As for this clone: The sequenced fragment ends 3 residues before the CDR3 boundary, so the rest is inferred from the germline J gene. The rearrangement uses TRBV9 and TRBJ2-7, with TRBD2 matching over 7 bases. J was trimmed by 6 bases and V by 7 bases; bases with no gene match: 13. The CDR3 consists of 14 residues. CDR1 and CDR2 (germline): SGDLS, YYNGEE. The CDR3 here is CASGGGSPLVEQYF. CDR3 bases read: TGTGCCAGCGGGGGGGGGTCCCCCCTCGTCGAG.

For this clone: The read terminates 3 residues before the CDR3 end, so the remaining end is supplied by the germline J gene. This chain connects TRBV5-6 to TRBJ2-2; tentative D call: TRBD1 (6 bases). CDR1 is SGHDT and CDR2 is YYEEEE in the germline V gene. Deletions cut 1 base from V and 6 bases from J, with 7 bases between. There are 13 residues in the CDR3. CDR3: CASSLWGPGELFF. The CDR3 bases that were read are TGTGCCAGCAGCTTGTGGGGGCCCGGGGAG.

In the case of this clone: The CDR3 end is not reached by the read, which stops 3 residues before it; the germline J gene fills it in. V is TRBV2 and J is TRBJ2-3, with 15 bases aligning to TRBD2. Germline V lookup: CDR1 SNHLY, CDR2 FYNNEI. The CDR3 spans 18 residues. Losses at the gene ends were 5 bases for V and 1 base for J; bases not matched to a gene: 7. The DNA read from the CDR3 is TGTGCCAGCAGTTCGGGACTAGCGGGAGGACCCGGCACAGATACG. Translated: CASSSGLAGGPGTDT. The whole CDR3 reads CASSSGLAGGPGTDTQYF.

Note on this clone: Sequencing ends 3 residues short of the CDR3 end; the germline J gene provides the rest. The chain employs TRBV7-6 and TRBJ2-6, with 9 nucleotides matching TRBD1. This CDR3 contains 18 residues. The V gene end was trimmed by 5 bases and the J gene end by 0 bases; junction bases not matched to a gene: 8. The germline V gene encodes CDR1 SGHVS and CDR2 FNYEAQ. CDR3 bases read: TGTGCCAGCAGCGCCAGACAGGGGGGGTTCTCTGGGGCCAACGTC. Translated, it gives CASSARQGGFSGANV. The full CDR3 reads CASSARQGGFSGANVLTF.

As concerns this clone: Sequencing ends 3 residues short of the CDR3 end; the germline J gene provides the rest. The gene calls are TRBV7-6 and TRBJ1-6, with D hard to call. The germline V gene has CDR1 SGHVS and CDR2 FNYEAQ. The CDR3 consists of 12 residues. Trimming left V 4 bases short and J 12 bases short, with 10 bases between. CDR3 bases read: TGTGCCAGCAGCTCTAGTCAAGGACCC. This gives the protein CASSSSQGP. The complete CDR3 protein is CASSSSQGPLHF.

Points on this clone: The read falls 3 residues short of the CDR3 end, and the missing part is taken from the germline J gene. V is TRBV15 and J is TRBJ2-3; D gene ambiguous. V shed 0 bases and J shed 4 bases, with 5 bases lying between them. Germline V gives CDR1 LNHNV, CDR2 YYDKDF (reference sequence). This CDR3 contains 13 residues. The CDR3 protein is CATSRDRADTQYF. The part of the CDR3 DNA that was read is TGTGCCACCAGCAGAGATAGGGCAGATACG.

About this clone: The CDR3 goes on 3 residues after the read ends, and that part is filled in from the germline J gene. This sequence joins TRBV19 and TRBJ2-4; 8 nucleotides align to TRBD1. This CDR3 is built from 17 residues. The germline CDR1 and CDR2 sequences are LNHDA and SQIVND (reference sequence). CDR3 sequence: CATVAGGARGLLSGQYF. CDR3 bases read: TGTGCCACCGTCGCAGGGGGCGCGAGGGGGTTGTTGAGTGGT.

Points on this clone: The missing CDR3 end, 3 residues past where the read stops, is filled in from the germline J gene. The gene calls are TRBV12-3 or TRBV12-4 and TRBJ2-3, with TRBD2 matching over 9 bases. J gave up 3 bases and V 5 bases, and 6 bases lay outside the gene matches. The CDR3 extends over 15 amino acids. The sequenced part of the CDR3 DNA is TGTGCCAGCAGTGTGGGCGGGGGGGCTACAGATACG. Protein sequence: CASSVGGGATDT. The entire CDR3 reads CASSVGGGATDTQYF.

Remarks on this clone: The CDR3 end falls 3 residues outside the read, so it is completed with the germline J gene. The chain combines TRBV6-2 or TRBV6-3 with TRBJ2-5; 9 positions agree with TRBD1. The CDR3 spans 14 residues. Germline trimming cut 6 bases from V and 5 bases from J; bases unmatched to any gene: 7. CDR1 and CDR2 (germline): MNHEY, SVGEGT. The CDR3 region is CASREGQGLETQYF. CDR3 bases read: TGTGCCAGCAGGGAAGGACAGGGGTTGGAGACC.